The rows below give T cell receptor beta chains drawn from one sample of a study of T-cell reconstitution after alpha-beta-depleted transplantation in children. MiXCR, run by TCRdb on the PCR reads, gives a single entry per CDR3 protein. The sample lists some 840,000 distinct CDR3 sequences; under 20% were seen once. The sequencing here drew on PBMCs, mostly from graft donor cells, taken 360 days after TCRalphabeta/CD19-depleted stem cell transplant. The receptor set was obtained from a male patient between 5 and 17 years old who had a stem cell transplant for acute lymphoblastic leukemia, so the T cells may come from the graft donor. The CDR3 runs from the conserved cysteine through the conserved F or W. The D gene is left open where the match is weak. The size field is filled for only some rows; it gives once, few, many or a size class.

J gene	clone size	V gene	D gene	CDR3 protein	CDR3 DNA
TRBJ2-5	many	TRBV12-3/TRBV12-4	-	CASSSWETQYF	TGTGCCAGCAGTTCCTGGGAGACCCAGTACTTC
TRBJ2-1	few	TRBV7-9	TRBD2	CASSPRGGIDNEQFF	TGTGCCAGCAGCCCGCGGGGGGGGATAGACAATGAGCAGTTCTTC
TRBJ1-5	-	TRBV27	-	CASSGDGSNQPQHF	TGTGCCAGCAGTGGGGACGGTAGCAATCAGCCCCAGCATTTT
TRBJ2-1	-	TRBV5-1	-	CASTLGVAAGDEQFF	TGCGCCAGCACCCTTGGGGTAGCTGCCGGGGATGAGCAGTTCTTC
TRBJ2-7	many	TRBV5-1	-	CASSYQGESYEQYF	TGCGCCAGCAGCTACCAGGGAGAGAGCTACGAGCAGTACTTC
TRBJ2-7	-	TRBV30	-	CAWSPFRYEQYF	TGTGCCTGGAGTCCCTTTCGCTACGAGCAGTACTTC
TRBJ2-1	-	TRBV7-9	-	CASSLGGGGGQFF	TGTGCCAGCAGCTTAGGAGGGGGCGGGGGGCAGTTCTTC
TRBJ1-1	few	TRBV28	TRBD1	CASSIGTGNTEAFF	TGTGCCAGCAGTATAGGGACAGGGAACACTGAAGCTTTCTTT
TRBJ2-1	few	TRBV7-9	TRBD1	CASSLAERGPIEQFF	TGTGCCAGCAGCTTAGCCGAAAGGGGGCCAATAGAGCAGTTCTTC
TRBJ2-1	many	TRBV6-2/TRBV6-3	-	CASSPIVRLEQFF	TGTGCCAGCAGTCCAATAGTGCGACTTGAGCAGTTCTTC
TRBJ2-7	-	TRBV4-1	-	CASSQVTDYEQYF	TGCGCCAGCAGCCAAGTAACGGACTACGAGCAGTACTTC
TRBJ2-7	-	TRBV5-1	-	CASSGRGSRSYEQYF	TGCGCCAGCAGCGGAAGGGGGTCTCGCTCCTACGAGCAGTACTTC
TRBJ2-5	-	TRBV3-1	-	CASSQDQVEGYSKKEETQYF	TGTGCCAGCAGCCAAGATCAGGTCGAAGGTTACAGCAAGAAGGAAGAGACCCAGTACTTC
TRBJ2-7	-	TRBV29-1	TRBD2	CSGVGGVKQYF	TGCAGTGGGGTCGGGGGGGTGAAGCAGTACTTC
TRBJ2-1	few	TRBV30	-	CAWDYYNEQFF	TGTGCCTGGGACTACTACAATGAGCAGTTCTTC
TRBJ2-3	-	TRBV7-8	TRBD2	CASSSSAGVVTDTQYF	TGTGCCAGCAGCTCTTCTGCGGGAGTGGTCACAGATACGCAGTATTTT
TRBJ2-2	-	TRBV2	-	CASHRSVEMELFF	TGTGCCAGCCACAGAAGCGTCGAAATGGAGCTGTTTTTT
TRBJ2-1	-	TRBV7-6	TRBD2	CASSLKGRASGRGGRYNEQFF	TGTGCCAGCAGCTTAAAAGGTCGGGCTAGCGGGAGAGGGGGTCGTTACAATGAGCAGTTCTTC
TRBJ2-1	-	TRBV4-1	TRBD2	CASSRRRDYSSGEQFF	TGCGCCAGCAGCCGCCGACGGGACTACTCTTCGGGGGAGCAGTTCTTC
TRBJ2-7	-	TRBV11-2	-	CASSLGDLKYEQYF	TGTGCCAGCAGCTTAGGGGACTTAAAATACGAGCAGTACTTC
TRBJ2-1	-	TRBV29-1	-	CSVDLGYEQFF	TGCAGCGTTGATTTGGGCTATGAGCAGTTCTTC
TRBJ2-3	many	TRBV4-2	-	CASSQVGLVPDTQYF	TGTGCCAGCAGCCAAGTCGGGCTAGTTCCAGATACGCAGTATTTT
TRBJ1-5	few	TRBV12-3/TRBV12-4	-	CASSFSVEVGSNQPQHF	TGTGCCAGCAGTTTCTCGGTCGAGGTGGGTAGCAATCAGCCCCAGCATTTT
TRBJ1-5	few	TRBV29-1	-	CSVAGPRVPTSNQPQHF	TGCAGCGTTGCCGGTCCCAGGGTCCCAACCAGCAATCAGCCCCAGCATTTT
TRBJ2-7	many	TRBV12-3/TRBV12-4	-	CASSFQGAYEQYF	TGTGCCAGCAGTTTTCAGGGTGCCTACGAGCAGTACTTC
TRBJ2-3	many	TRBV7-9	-	CASPTSTDTQYF	TGTGCCAGCCCGACCAGCACAGATACGCAGTATTTT
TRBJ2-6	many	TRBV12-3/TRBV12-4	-	CASTPGPFSGANVLTF	TGTGCCAGCACCCCGGGACCCTTCTCTGGGGCCAACGTCCTGACTTTC
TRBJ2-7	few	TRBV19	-	CARKGGHFPYEQYF	TGTGCGCGGAAGGGGGGTCATTTCCCCTACGAGCAGTACTTC
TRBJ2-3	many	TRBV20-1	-	CSASSRWTDTQYF	TGCAGTGCTAGTTCGCGCTGGACGGATACGCAGTATTTT
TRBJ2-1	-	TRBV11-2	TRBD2	CASSLDRVGLGDNEQFF	TGTGCCAGCAGCTTAGATAGGGTTGGACTAGGGGACAATGAGCAGTTCTTC
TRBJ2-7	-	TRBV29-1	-	CSVLGLKYEQYF	TGCAGCGTACTCGGGTTAAAATACGAGCAGTACTTC
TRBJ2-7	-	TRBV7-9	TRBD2	CASSTGLAGSSYEQYF	TGTGCCAGCAGCACCGGACTAGCGGGGTCCTCCTACGAGCAGTACTTC
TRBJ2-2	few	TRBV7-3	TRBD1	CASRTGGRITGELFF	TGTGCCAGTCGAACAGGGGGCAGAATCACCGGGGAGCTGTTTTTT
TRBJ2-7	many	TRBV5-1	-	CASSLVHGPNLLYEQYF	TGCGCCAGCAGCTTGGTCCATGGGCCAAACCTCCTCTACGAGCAGTACTTC
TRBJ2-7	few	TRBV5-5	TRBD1	CASSLNLDRRYEQYF	TGTGCCAGCAGCTTGAATCTGGACAGGCGGTACGAGCAGTACTTC
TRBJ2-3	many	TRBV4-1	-	CASSQVRDTQYF	TGCGCCAGCAGCCAAGTCCGAGATACGCAGTATTTT
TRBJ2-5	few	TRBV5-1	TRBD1	CASSSRQGKGETQYF	TGCGCCAGCAGCTCCCGACAGGGGAAGGGAGAGACCCAGTACTTC
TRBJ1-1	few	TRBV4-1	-	CASSQDWSIGRVEAFF	TGCGCCAGCAGCCAAGATTGGTCGATCGGCAGGGTCGAAGCTTTCTTT
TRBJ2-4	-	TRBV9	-	CASSVDGKNIQYF	TGTGCCAGCAGCGTGGACGGCAAAAACATTCAGTACTTC
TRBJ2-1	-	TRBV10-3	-	CAISELGQSLGEQFF	TGTGCCATCAGTGAGTTAGGACAGTCGCTAGGGGAGCAGTTCTTC
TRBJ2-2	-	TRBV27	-	CASSSDRQNTGELFF	TGTGCCAGCAGCTCTGACAGGCAGAACACCGGGGAGCTGTTTTTT
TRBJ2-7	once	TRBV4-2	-	CASSQVSSSGTFYEQYF	TGTGCCAGCAGCCAAGTTAGTTCGTCAGGAACCTTCTACGAGCAGTACTTC
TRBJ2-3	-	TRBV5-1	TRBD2	CASSLVSGGSFPDTQYF	TGCGCCAGCAGCTTGGTCTCGGGCGGGAGTTTCCCAGATACGCAGTATTTT
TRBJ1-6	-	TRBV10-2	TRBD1	CASRDFGQGTPKMNNSPLHF	TGCGCCAGCAGGGACTTCGGACAGGGGACTCCAAAAATGAATAATTCACCCCTCCACTTT
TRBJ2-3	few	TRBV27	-	CASSPDWDSHTDTQYF	TGTGCCAGCAGTCCGGACTGGGACTCCCACACAGATACGCAGTATTTT
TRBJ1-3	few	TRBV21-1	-	CASSNLMGGNAGNTIYF	TGTGCCAGCAGCAATTTGATGGGGGGCAACGCTGGAAACACCATATATTTT